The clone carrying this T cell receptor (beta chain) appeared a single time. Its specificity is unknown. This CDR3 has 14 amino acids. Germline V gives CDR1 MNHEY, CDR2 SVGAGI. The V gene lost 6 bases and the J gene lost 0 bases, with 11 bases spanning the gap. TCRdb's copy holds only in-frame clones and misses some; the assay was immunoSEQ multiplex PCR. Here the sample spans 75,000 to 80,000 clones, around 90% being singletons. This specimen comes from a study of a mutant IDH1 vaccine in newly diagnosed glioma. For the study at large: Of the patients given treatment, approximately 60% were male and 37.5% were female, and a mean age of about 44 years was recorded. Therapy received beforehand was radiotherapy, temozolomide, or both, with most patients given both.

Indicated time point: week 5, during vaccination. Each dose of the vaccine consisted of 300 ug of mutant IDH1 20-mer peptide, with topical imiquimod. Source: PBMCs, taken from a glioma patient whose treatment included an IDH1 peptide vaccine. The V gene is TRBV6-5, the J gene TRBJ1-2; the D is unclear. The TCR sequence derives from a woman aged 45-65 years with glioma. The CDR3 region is CASRGLGSNYGYTF. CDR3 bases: TGTGCCAGCAGAGGACTCGGATCTAACTATGGCTACACCTTC.